A selection of T cell receptor beta chains follows, all from one sample in a study of neurological immune-mediated disorders. TCRdb reprocessed the 5' RACE reads via MiXCR and lists one record per CDR3 protein. The sample carries tens of thousands of distinct CDR3 sequences, about 4% recorded once. Sequenced sample: PBMCs. These receptors all come from a woman in her fifties or sixties with multiple sclerosis. CDR3s include the opening cysteine and the closing phenylalanine or tryptophan. The D gene is left open where the match is weak. Rows may omit the clone size; those that give it use once, few, many or a size class.

V,length,D,J,size,DNA,CDR3
TRBV6-1,13,-,TRBJ1-2,few,TGTGCCAGCAGTGTAAGAGGTACGCGTGGCTACACCTTC,CASSVRGTRGYTF
TRBV7-9,15,-,TRBJ2-1,many,TGTGCCAGCAGTCGAGGGGGTTTACTTTTCGATGAGCAGTTCTTC,CASSRGGLLFDEQFF
TRBV5-1,14,-,TRBJ1-4,many,TGCGCCAGCAGCTTTCAGGGTATAAATGAAAAACTGTTTTTT,CASSFQGINEKLFF
TRBV5-1,15,-,TRBJ2-6,many,TGCGCCAGCAGCTTGGAACAGACCTGGGCCAACGTCCTGACTTTC,CASSLEQTWANVLTF
TRBV5-1,18,TRBD1,TRBJ2-7,many,TGCGCCAGCAGCTTGGAACACATGCCCTGGGACAGGGGATGGGAGCAGTACTTC,CASSLEHMPWDRGWEQYF
TRBV7-6,13,-,TRBJ1-1,many,TGTGCCAGCAGCAAAAACATGAACACTGAAGCTTTCTTT,CASSKNMNTEAFF
TRBV3-1,13,-,TRBJ2-7,many,TGTGCCAGCAGCCCTACAGTCAGGTACGAGCAGTACTTC,CASSPTVRYEQYF
TRBV4-2,14,-,TRBJ1-1,many,TGTGCCAGCAGCCAAGAGAGGACGAAGAGTGAAGCTTTCTTT,CASSQERTKSEAFF
TRBV20-1,11,-,TRBJ2-3,many,TGCAGTGCCTTACTTAAAGATACGCAGTATTTT,CSALLKDTQYF
TRBV5-1,15,TRBD1,TRBJ1-5,many,TGCGCCAGCAGCTTGGGAACAGGGGGCAGTCAGCCCCAGCATTTT,CASSLGTGGSQPQHF
TRBV28,12,-,TRBJ1-2,many,TGTGCCAGCAGTACCTCTATAAGTGGCTACACCTTC,CASSTSISGYTF
TRBV3-1,14,-,TRBJ2-7,many,TGTGCCAGCAGCCAAGACTGGAGACCCTACGAGCAGTACTTC,CASSQDWRPYEQYF
TRBV20-1,14,-,TRBJ2-3,many,TGCAGTGCTAGAGTTATTCCTAGCACAGATACGCAGTATTTT,CSARVIPSTDTQYF
TRBV27,17,TRBD2,TRBJ2-1,many,TGTGCCAGCAGTGCACCTTTAGGCGGGGGGGCCGACAATGAGCAGTTCTTC,CASSAPLGGGADNEQFF
TRBV4-1,18,TRBD2,TRBJ2-3,many,TGCGCCAGCAGCCAAGAGTCGGGACTAGCGGACCAGGCAGATACGCAGTATTTT,CASSQESGLADQADTQYF
TRBV9,14,-,TRBJ1-2,many,TGTGCCAGCAGCGTAGGGACCGCGACACCCACAATACAATTC,CASSVGTATPTIQF
TRBV7-2,15,TRBD1,TRBJ1-5,many,TGTGCCAGCAGCTTAGGGGACAGGGTTAGTCAGCCCCAGCATTTT,CASSLGDRVSQPQHF
TRBV7-2,15,-,TRBJ1-2,many,TGTGCCAGCAGCTTAGTCAGGACAACGAACTATGGCTACACCTTC,CASSLVRTTNYGYTF
TRBV9,13,-,TRBJ2-5,many,TGTGCCAGCAGCGTGAGCGAGGGGGAGACCCAGTACTTC,CASSVSEGETQYF
TRBV5-1,14,-,TRBJ2-2,many,TGCGCCAGCAGCTCCCGGGCCTACACCGGGGAGCTGTTTTTT,CASSSRAYTGELFF
TRBV12-3/TRBV12-4,12,-,TRBJ1-5,many,TGTGCCAGCAGTTTTGAGAAGCAGCCCCAGCATTTT,CASSFEKQPQHF
TRBV12-3/TRBV12-4,14,-,TRBJ2-5,many,TGTGCCAGCAGTTTGAGGGGCAACGGAGAGACCCAGTACTTC,CASSLRGNGETQYF
TRBV10-2,15,-,TRBJ1-5,many,TGCGCCAGCAGTGATCGGGGCTTGGGCAATCAGCCCCAGCATTTT,CASSDRGLGNQPQHF
TRBV29-1,13,-,TRBJ2-1,many,TGCAGCGTTGAAGGCCCGGCAAGGAATGAGCAGTTCTTC,CSVEGPARNEQFF
TRBV6-6,16,TRBD1,TRBJ2-7,many,TGTGCCAGCAGTTACTCCCCCGGGACAGGGAACTACGAGCAGTACTTC,CASSYSPGTGNYEQYF
TRBV12-3/TRBV12-4,14,-,TRBJ1-3,many,TGTGCCAGCAGACAGCTCTCTACTGGAAACACCATATATTTT,CASRQLSTGNTIYF
TRBV7-2,17,-,TRBJ2-2,many,TGTGCCAGCAGCTTAGCTTGGGGGCAGGGGCTCACCGGGGAGCTGTTTTTT,CASSLAWGQGLTGELFF
TRBV9,13,-,TRBJ1-2,many,TGTGCCAGCAGCGTAGGGCGTAACTATGGCTACACCTTC,CASSVGRNYGYTF
TRBV20-1,14,-,TRBJ1-1,many,TGCAGTGCTAGTTATAAGGGGTGGAACACTGAAGCTTTCTTT,CSASYKGWNTEAFF
TRBV7-2,16,-,TRBJ2-1,many,TGTGCCAGCAGTTTAGCTCCTCAGGGCGGGTACAATGAGCAGTTCTTC,CASSLAPQGGYNEQFF
TRBV12-3/TRBV12-4,17,TRBD1,TRBJ1-2,many,TGTGCCAGCAGTTCCCTAGGTCGACAGGGATGGGACTATGGCTACACCTTC,CASSSLGRQGWDYGYTF
TRBV5-1,15,TRBD2,TRBJ2-3,many,TGCGCCAGCAGCCCTGAGCGGGGGGGCTTCAGTACGCAGTATTTT,CASSPERGGFSTQYF
TRBV5-5,16,TRBD1,TRBJ2-7,many,TGTGCCAGCAGCTTAACGAGAGACAGGGGTTTAAGCGAGCAGTACTTC,CASSLTRDRGLSEQYF
TRBV12-3/TRBV12-4,14,TRBD1,TRBJ2-7,many,TGTGCCAGCAGTGCTAGACAGGGGACCTACGAGCAGTACTTC,CASSARQGTYEQYF
TRBV11-2,16,TRBD2,TRBJ2-5,many,TGTGCCAGCAACCCCCGAGGGCGGGGGGCCCGCCAGACCCAGTACTTC,CASNPRGRGARQTQYF
TRBV29-1,12,TRBD1,TRBJ2-7,many,TGCAGCGTCCGGACAGGGTTAGGCGAGCAGTACTTC,CSVRTGLGEQYF
TRBV19,14,TRBD1,TRBJ2-7,few,TGTGCCAGTAGTATTCGACAGGGGGCTGGGGAGCAGTACTTC,CASSIRQGAGEQYF
TRBV20-1,15,-,TRBJ2-3,many,TGCAGTGCTAGTTCTAGGGGGGGACGCACAGATACGCAGTATTTT,CSASSRGGRTDTQYF
TRBV29-1,15,-,TRBJ1-5,many,TGCAGCGTTGGCCCGGGGGGGGGCAGCAATCAGCCCCAGCATTTT,CSVGPGGGSNQPQHF
TRBV12-3/TRBV12-4,17,-,TRBJ2-2,many,TGTGCCAGCAGTCCCTTGCGGGGCCCTGCGAACACCGGGGAGCTGTTTTTT,CASSPLRGPANTGELFF
TRBV7-8,13,-,TRBJ1-1,many,TGTGCCAGCAGCTTAGGAGTGGGCTATGGAGCTTTCTTT,CASSLGVGYGAFF
TRBV5-1,14,-,TRBJ2-5,many,TGCGCCAGCAGCTTGGCTGGCAACCAAGAGACCCAGTACTTC,CASSLAGNQETQYF
TRBV20-1,15,TRBD1,TRBJ1-2,many,TGCAGTGCTAGAAAGGCCAGGGGGCAAGGGAATGGCTACACCTTC,CSARKARGQGNGYTF
TRBV3-1,16,TRBD2,TRBJ2-5,many,TGTGCCAGCAGCCAGGACGGCGGGGGGGGCGCGGAGACCCAGTACTTC,CASSQDGGGGAETQYF
TRBV30,15,TRBD1,TRBJ1-5,-,TGTGCCTGGAGCCGGGACAGTATCTCCAATCAGCCCCAGCATTTT,CAWSRDSISNQPQHF
TRBV6-5,14,-,TRBJ2-3,many,TGTGCCAGCAGTTACCGGGGTAGCACAGATACGCAGTATTTT,CASSYRGSTDTQYF